This TCR beta chain comes out of a study of regulatory T cells in long-lasting Graves disease (dated by TCRdb to the early 2020s). In the study overall: Newly diagnosed Graves' disease patients had taken antithyroid drugs for less than 3 months. Patients with persistent Graves' disease were compared with patients with newly diagnosed Graves' disease using TCR sequencing and RNA sequencing of peripheral blood. The study was conducted in China and was registered as a clinical trial. A total of about 33 samples were covered by TCR sequencing, comprising approximately 13 persistent and 20 or so newly diagnosed Graves' disease patients.

Preparation of the library involved multiplex PCR. This sample was sequenced with an Illumina HiSeq 4000. To build TCR beta libraries, CDR3 regions were amplified by Arm-PCR using iRepertoire HTBI primers. PCR products were gel purified before sequencing. The paper's processing steps were these. Across samples, roughly 60 TRBV and 13 to 15 TRBJ segments were identified and used for gene usage analysis of CDR3 amino acid clonotypes. COPE and FqMerger were used to merge filtered high-quality paired reads into contigs. BLAST was used to align contigs to IMGT TRBV, TRBD and TRBJ reference genes, and CDR3 was defined according to IMGT. Any clonotype with a frequency above 0.1% was counted as a highly expanded clone. Shannon entropy served as the measure of repertoire diversity, while the Gini coefficient captured V-J evenness. Public clonotypes were defined as clonotypes shared by more than one individual. TCRdb redid the processing of the public reads, applying fastp at Q25 and MiXCR, and retained in-frame beta chains. Rows are combined by CDR3 protein, so each entry shows the most common genes and DNA. The V and J calls come from TCRdb's annotation, not from the publication. For this sample there are more than 350,000 distinct CDR3 sequences; more than 13% appear just once. Jointly, the top ten make up over 15% of the sample.

CDR1 and CDR2 are drawn from the germline V gene: MDHEN, SYDVKM. From the cysteine through the phenylalanine, the CDR3 covers 12 amino acids. Left in the record is the CDR3 DNA by itself, 36 bases read in frame from the first base. The trim is 8 bases for V and 4 bases for J, with a gap of 12 bases between the germline ends. The paper's findings and limits, for the study overall: More public clonotypes were shared among persistent patients (2,741) than among newly diagnosed patients (approximately 1,000). Only the TCR beta chain was sequenced and analyzed. Persistent Graves' disease patients showed lower TCR Shannon entropy and fewer highly expanded clones than newly diagnosed patients, suggesting clonal expansion. TRBV28, TRBJ1-2 and TRBJ2-5 were preferentially used in persistent disease, while TRBV20-1 and TRBJ2-1 were favored in newly diagnosed disease. Peripheral blood alone was examined, since thyroid tissue, which constituted the primary lesion, could not be accessed. The authors acknowledged the small sample size as a limitation that may reduce accuracy.

Details on this clonotype: Its recognized antigen is unknown. No much larger clonotype is one base removed from it; base qualities were not supplied.

The time point label on this specimen signifies: newly diagnosed GD, antithyroid drugs for less than 3 months. For both TCR sequencing and RNA sequencing, RNA was extracted from PBMCs in TRIzol. Graves' disease was diagnosed according to American Thyroid Association guidelines. The patients came from an endocrinology department in Xi'an, China. Each patient gave approximately 8.8 milliliters of peripheral blood, collected in an EDTA anticoagulant tube. Ficoll Paque Plus density gradient separation was used to isolate PBMCs, and no further T cell sorting was performed. An Agilent 2100 Bioanalyzer and agarose gel were used to check RNA quality, while a NanoDrop 2000 measured RNA concentration. The same data also contributed to another study, on T cells in Graves' hyperthyroidism and ophthalmopathy. That second report states: A patient counted as having stable Graves' hyperthyroidism if no progression to ophthalmopathy occurred over 18 months of follow-up. The hyperthyroidism patients were between 18 and 65 years old and newly diagnosed, with a disease duration of less than 2 months. The study excluded patients with uncontrolled infections, other autoimmune diseases, pregnancy or lactation. Diagnoses were established on the basis of clinical symptoms, serum thyroxine and TRAb, thyroid ultrasound, and orbital computed tomography. The TCR CDR3 was subjected to a first round of RT-PCR using the HTBI primer set and the Qiagen OneStep RT-PCR kit. Most expanded thyroid clonotypes (frequency above 0.001) were also found in blood, which suggests that blood repertoires may mirror thyroid immune responses. Ophthalmopathy was separated from stable hyperthyroidism by a 13 V-J signature model, with approximately 86% sensitivity and roughly 84% specificity obtained in cross-validation and 80%/75% obtained in testing. In validation, the model predicted progression to ophthalmopathy a median of about 6 months before onset, with 70% to 71% sensitivity and 72.22% specificity. To identify TCR V-J signatures that set the groups apart, the researchers used a discovery cohort of about a hundred patients, made up of roughly 45 with Graves' ophthalmopathy and some 55 with stable Graves' hyperthyroidism. Whether ophthalmopathy could be predicted prospectively was tested in an independent validation cohort made up of about 20 hyperthyroidism patients plus 17 patients who later progressed to ophthalmopathy. The 95 to 100 discovery patients were divided at random into training and test sets in a 7:3 ratio. The study also compared thyroid tissue and blood T-cell repertoires from about 6 Graves' hyperthyroidism patients. After sampling, hyperthyroidism patients received methimazole starting at 30 mg daily, and ophthalmopathy patients received high-dose intravenous methylprednisolone. Libraries were constructed in a second round of multiplex PCR, after which size selection and purification were carried out. Sequencing of the libraries was done on an Illumina HiSeq2000 using paired-end 100 bp reads. SOAPnuke was used to process the raw data, removing reads that contained adapters or uncalled bases, had a mean Phred below 15, or lacked an exact match to the constant primer or identifier. High-quality paired reads were merged with COPE v1.2.5, and unique nucleotide sequences were defined as clonotypes. MiTCR v1.1 was used to align clonotypes to the IMGT TRBV, TRBD and TRBJ reference segments. The analysis was restricted to V-J combinations with a frequency above 0.0001, which together covered 99.2% of the repertoires. The TCS score was defined as F50 (clonal expansion) divided by E x V (chaos), with BLOSUM62-based TCRdist calculated between CDR3 peptides within each V-J. Welch's t-statistics and random forest reduced 514 V-J features to fewer than 15, which were used in a naive Bayes classifier (R e1071). No statistical method was used to fix the sample size in advance, and group allocation was not hidden from the investigators. TCR Vbeta CDR3 sequencing of 130 to 150 peripheral blood samples (about 45 ophthalmopathy, 75 hyperthyroidism and some 17 progressor patients) is reported in the paper.

This specimen was peripheral blood mononuclear cells (PBMCs), taken at new diagnosis, from a patient treated with antithyroid drugs. The rearranged chain carries TRBV28 and TRBJ2-7; the D gene lacks a confident call. The source is a woman younger than 45 with Graves disease. Donor details come from another sample of the same person, matched by shared clones. The DNA sequence reads TGTGCCAGCGCACACGGGTGGTACGAGCAGTACTTC. Translated, it gives CASAHGWYEQYF.